This T cell receptor (beta chain) appears in the sequencing data of a study of CD8 T cells in Susac syndrome. Reverse transcription of roughly 0.5 to 1 ug RNA was carried out with random hexamers. immunoSEQ multiplex PCR amplified TCR beta CDR3 across 54 Vbeta, 13 Jbeta. TCRdb used MiXCR to reprocess the immunoSEQ multiplex PCR reads, holding one entry per CDR3 protein. This repertoire shows tens of thousands of distinct CDR3 sequences, 85% to 95% found once; its top ten account for about 0.6%. V was shortened by 4 bases and J by 2 bases, with 8 bases between the two germline ends. The germline V gene encodes CDR1 PRHDT and CDR2 FYEKMQ (reference sequence). The CDR3 extends over 13 amino acids. Treatment-naive patients with stable or active relapsing-remitting disease were the multiple sclerosis controls. TEMRA cells underwent FACS enrichment and CD8+ and CD4+ T cells underwent negative isolation.

Sequencing input: CD8+ T cells from PBMCs. The chain combines TRBV13 with TRBJ1-1; unclear D gene. The TCR sequence derives from a human donor with multiple sclerosis. CDR3 sequence (DNA): TGTGCCAGCAGCTCGTGGGGAAACACTGAAGCTTTCTTT. Translated, it gives CASSSWGNTEAFF.